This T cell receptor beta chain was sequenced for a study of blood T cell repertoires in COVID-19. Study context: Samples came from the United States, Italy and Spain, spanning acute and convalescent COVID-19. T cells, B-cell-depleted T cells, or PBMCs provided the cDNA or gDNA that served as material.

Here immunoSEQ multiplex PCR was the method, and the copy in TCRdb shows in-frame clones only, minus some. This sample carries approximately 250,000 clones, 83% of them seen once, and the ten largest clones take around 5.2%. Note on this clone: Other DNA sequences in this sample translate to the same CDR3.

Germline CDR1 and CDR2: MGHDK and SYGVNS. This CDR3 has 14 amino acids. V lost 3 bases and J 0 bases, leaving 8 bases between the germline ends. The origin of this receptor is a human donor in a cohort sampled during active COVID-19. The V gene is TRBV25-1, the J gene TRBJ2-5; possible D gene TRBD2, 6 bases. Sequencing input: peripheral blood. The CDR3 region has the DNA TGTGCCAGCAGTGAGCGGGGTCACCAAGAGACCCAGTACTTC. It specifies CASSERGHQETQYF.